This T cell receptor beta chain is from a study of beta chain features in type 1 diabetes. Cell sorting via CD45RO/CCR7/CD25/CD127/CD95/CD27 was performed to obtain CD4+ naive, central memory, regulatory and stem cell-like memory cells. The authors obtained over 98% purity in all sorted populations. The CDR3 runs to 13 residues. V trimming: 1 base; J trimming: 4 bases; junction bases outside the gene matches: 0. Germline assignment: CDR1 LNHNV and CDR2 YYDKDF (reference sequence). cDNA synthesis used the whole RNA isolate, giving expressed TCRB sequences. The assay was immunoSEQ multiplex PCR, and TCRdb's table has in-frame clones only and misses some. Altogether some 150,000 clones are present, over 8.5% being singletons, with the ten largest covering roughly 1.9%. This clone was counted only a few times. The same CDR3 can be traced to other DNA sequences in this sample.

Sequencing used central memory CD4+ T cells from blood. The receptor was derived from a young man in good health. The chain is built from TRBV15 and TRBJ1-1, with 7 bases aligning to TRBD1. The CDR3 region is CATSRGQGTEAFF. The CDR3 DNA follows: TGTGCCACCAGCAGAGGACAGGGCACTGAAGCTTTCTTT.